This is a list of T cell receptor beta chains from one sample in a study of blood T cell repertoires in COVID-19. Assay used: immunoSEQ multiplex PCR; TCRdb lists only in-frame clones, some missing. The profile shows about 230,000 clones, 65% to 90% of them singletons. Material for sequencing was peripheral blood. The origin of the receptors is a man aged 50-59 years with COVID-19, enrolled during active disease. CDR3s include the opening cysteine and the closing phenylalanine or tryptophan. D genes are given only for firm matches. The listing skips clone size in some rows; elsewhere it reads once, few, many or a size class.

v_gene: TRBV3-1/TRBV3-2
abundance: NA
j_gene: TRBJ2-3
d_gene: NA
CDR3aa: CASSHRQPSTDTQYF
CDR3nt: TGTGCCAGCAGCCATCGACAGCCAAGCACAGATACGCAGTATTTT

v_gene: TRBV19
abundance: NA
j_gene: TRBJ2-5
d_gene: NA
CDR3aa: CASSIGGKETQYF
CDR3nt: TGTGCCAGTAGTATCGGGGGAAAAGAGACCCAGTACTTC

v_gene: TRBV4-3
abundance: NA
j_gene: TRBJ1-1
d_gene: TRBD1
CDR3aa: CASSQDPGTGEAFF
CDR3nt: TGCGCCAGCAGCCAAGACCCCGGGACAGGGGAAGCTTTCTTT

v_gene: TRBV9
abundance: few
j_gene: TRBJ1-3
d_gene: NA
CDR3aa: CASSVSGTLGNTIYF
CDR3nt: TGTGCCAGCAGCGTATCCGGGACACTTGGAAACACCATATATTTT

v_gene: TRBV13
abundance: NA
j_gene: TRBJ2-7
d_gene: NA
CDR3aa: CASSLSPSYEQYF
CDR3nt: TGTGCCAGCAGTCTCAGTCCTTCCTACGAGCAGTACTTC

v_gene: TRBV6-5
abundance: NA
j_gene: TRBJ2-2
d_gene: NA
CDR3aa: CASSRQNTGELFF
CDR3nt: TGTGCCAGCAGTCGACAGAACACCGGGGAGCTGTTTTTT

v_gene: TRBV5-1
abundance: NA
j_gene: TRBJ1-4
d_gene: TRBD1
CDR3aa: CASSRGQGANEKLFF
CDR3nt: TGCGCCAGCAGTCGTGGACAGGGTGCTAATGAAAAACTGTTTTTT

v_gene: TRBV6-5
abundance: NA
j_gene: TRBJ1-1
d_gene: NA
CDR3aa: CASSYQGGGFHAFF
CDR3nt: TGTGCCAGCAGTTACCAAGGGGGAGGGTTCCATGCTTTCTTT

v_gene: TRBV27
abundance: NA
j_gene: TRBJ1-6
d_gene: NA
CDR3aa: CASRRSSYNSPLHF
CDR3nt: TGTGCCAGCAGGAGGAGCTCCTATAATTCACCCCTCCACTTT

v_gene: TRBV6-4
abundance: NA
j_gene: TRBJ1-3
d_gene: NA
CDR3aa: CASSDPPPSRGGNTIYF
CDR3nt: TGTGCCAGCAGTGACCCGCCCCCTTCCCGAGGCGGAAACACCATATATTTT

v_gene: TRBV30
abundance: NA
j_gene: TRBJ2-1
d_gene: NA
CDR3aa: CAWKDSYNEQFF
CDR3nt: TGTGCCTGGAAAGACAGTTACAATGAGCAGTTCTTC

v_gene: TRBV9
abundance: NA
j_gene: TRBJ1-2
d_gene: TRBD1
CDR3aa: CASSVGTGGHYGYTF
CDR3nt: TGTGCCAGCAGCGTAGGGACAGGGGGGCACTATGGCTACACCTTC

v_gene: TRBV6-2/TRBV6-3
abundance: NA
j_gene: TRBJ2-1
d_gene: TRBD2
CDR3aa: CASSPGLVYEQFF
CDR3nt: TGTGCCAGCAGCCCGGGACTAGTCTATGAGCAGTTCTTC

v_gene: TRBV6-2/TRBV6-3
abundance: NA
j_gene: TRBJ2-7
d_gene: TRBD2
CDR3aa: CASSYFASGFYEQYF
CDR3nt: TGTGCCAGCAGTTACTTCGCTAGCGGATTTTACGAGCAGTACTTC

v_gene: TRBV5-1
abundance: NA
j_gene: TRBJ2-5
d_gene: NA
CDR3aa: CASSFPRRQETQYF
CDR3nt: TGCGCCAGCAGCTTCCCCAGGCGACAAGAGACCCAGTACTTC

v_gene: TRBV7-3
abundance: NA
j_gene: TRBJ2-5
d_gene: TRBD1
CDR3aa: CASSPNRGPQETQYF
CDR3nt: TGTGCCAGCAGCCCCAACAGGGGACCTCAAGAGACCCAGTACTTC

v_gene: TRBV29-1
abundance: NA
j_gene: TRBJ2-2
d_gene: NA
CDR3aa: CSGSRVAGELFF
CDR3nt: TGCAGCGGATCCAGGGTGGCCGGGGAGCTGTTTTTT

v_gene: TRBV2
abundance: NA
j_gene: TRBJ2-6
d_gene: NA
CDR3aa: CASSDRSGANVLTF
CDR3nt: TGTGCCAGCAGTGACAGGTCTGGGGCCAACGTCCTGACTTTC

v_gene: TRBV4-2
abundance: NA
j_gene: TRBJ2-7
d_gene: TRBD2
CDR3aa: CASSQGHSGGDPYEQYF
CDR3nt: TGTGCCAGCAGCCAAGGCCACAGCGGGGGGGATCCCTACGAGCAGTACTTC

v_gene: TRBV15
abundance: NA
j_gene: TRBJ2-5
d_gene: NA
CDR3aa: CATSRDSGLRETQYF
CDR3nt: TGTGCCACCAGCAGAGATTCGGGACTGAGAGAGACCCAGTACTTC

v_gene: TRBV7-2
abundance: NA
j_gene: TRBJ1-5
d_gene: TRBD1
CDR3aa: CASSPILRGQVNNQPQHF
CDR3nt: TGTGCCAGCAGCCCCATATTACGAGGACAGGTTAATAATCAGCCCCAGCATTTT

v_gene: TRBV6-2/TRBV6-3
abundance: NA
j_gene: TRBJ2-5
d_gene: TRBD1
CDR3aa: CASSYDVGTEETQYF
CDR3nt: TGTGCCAGCAGTTACGATGTGGGGACAGAAGAGACCCAGTACTTC

v_gene: TRBV30
abundance: NA
j_gene: TRBJ1-1
d_gene: NA
CDR3aa: CAWSVGEDTEAFF
CDR3nt: TGTGCCTGGAGTGTAGGGGAAGACACTGAAGCTTTCTTT

v_gene: TRBV30
abundance: NA
j_gene: TRBJ1-1
d_gene: NA
CDR3aa: CAAGQQNTEAFF
CDR3nt: TGTGCCGCTGGACAGCAGAACACTGAAGCTTTCTTT

v_gene: TRBV28
abundance: NA
j_gene: TRBJ1-1
d_gene: TRBD1
CDR3aa: CASRTGAPEAFF
CDR3nt: TGTGCCAGCAGGACAGGGGCCCCTGAAGCTTTCTTT

v_gene: TRBV6-5
abundance: NA
j_gene: TRBJ2-7
d_gene: NA
CDR3aa: CASSYEAGVYEQYF
CDR3nt: TGTGCCAGCAGTTACGAGGCAGGGGTCTACGAGCAGTACTTC

v_gene: TRBV10-3
abundance: once
j_gene: TRBJ2-6
d_gene: NA
CDR3aa: CATDAGFSGANVLTF
CDR3nt: TGTGCCACCGATGCAGGGTTCTCTGGGGCCAACGTCCTGACTTTC

v_gene: TRBV3-1/TRBV3-2
abundance: few
j_gene: TRBJ1-2
d_gene: TRBD1
CDR3aa: CASRGRTGWVDGYTF
CDR3nt: TGTGCCAGCAGGGGTAGGACAGGGTGGGTAGATGGCTACACCTTC

v_gene: TRBV6-6
abundance: NA
j_gene: TRBJ2-3
d_gene: TRBD2
CDR3aa: CASSQPGGTGTSGSAADTQYF
CDR3nt: TGTGCCAGCAGTCAACCGGGCGGTACCGGGACTAGCGGGAGTGCTGCAGATACGCAGTATTTT

v_gene: TRBV9
abundance: NA
j_gene: TRBJ1-4
d_gene: TRBD1
CDR3aa: CASSTLTGGVANEKLFF
CDR3nt: TGTGCCAGCAGCACTCTGACAGGGGGCGTCGCTAATGAAAAACTGTTTTTT

v_gene: TRBV27
abundance: NA
j_gene: TRBJ2-2
d_gene: TRBD2
CDR3aa: CASSLSREGNTGELFF
CDR3nt: TGTGCCAGCAGTTTATCGCGGGAGGGGAACACCGGGGAGCTGTTTTTT

v_gene: TRBV7-6
abundance: NA
j_gene: TRBJ1-3
d_gene: NA
CDR3aa: CASSLSGLSGRWAYGNTIYF
CDR3nt: TGTGCCAGCAGCTTAAGCGGACTCTCGGGCAGGTGGGCGTACGGAAACACCATATATTTT

v_gene: TRBV27
abundance: once
j_gene: TRBJ2-1
d_gene: TRBD2
CDR3aa: CASSSPSGGLGEQFF
CDR3nt: TGTGCCAGCAGTTCACCTAGCGGGGGGTTAGGTGAGCAGTTCTTC

v_gene: TRBV6-5
abundance: once
j_gene: TRBJ1-2
d_gene: NA
CDR3aa: CASSYKTVGYTF
CDR3nt: TGTGCCAGCAGTTATAAGACAGTCGGCTACACCTTC

v_gene: TRBV30
abundance: NA
j_gene: TRBJ2-7
d_gene: TRBD1
CDR3aa: CAWSWTGVLEQYF
CDR3nt: TGTGCCTGGAGCTGGACAGGGGTCTTGGAGCAGTACTTC

v_gene: TRBV5-4
abundance: NA
j_gene: TRBJ2-1
d_gene: NA
CDR3aa: CASSFGQAYNEQFF
CDR3nt: TGTGCCAGCAGCTTTGGCCAAGCCTACAATGAGCAGTTCTTC

v_gene: TRBV2
abundance: NA
j_gene: TRBJ1-5
d_gene: TRBD1
CDR3aa: CASRPDRPSRPQHF
CDR3nt: TGTGCCAGCAGGCCGGACAGGCCATCGAGGCCCCAGCATTTT

v_gene: TRBV28
abundance: NA
j_gene: TRBJ2-7
d_gene: TRBD1
CDR3aa: CASMGGGQGGGEQYF
CDR3nt: TGTGCCAGCATGGGTGGGGGACAGGGTGGTGGCGAGCAGTACTTC

v_gene: TRBV12-3/TRBV12-4
abundance: NA
j_gene: TRBJ2-1
d_gene: NA
CDR3aa: CASSLSQGNEQFF
CDR3nt: TGTGCCAGCAGTTTAAGCCAGGGGAATGAGCAGTTCTTC

v_gene: TRBV19
abundance: once
j_gene: TRBJ2-1
d_gene: NA
CDR3aa: CASSTTQGLHYNEQFF
CDR3nt: TGTGCCAGTAGTACTACCCAGGGGTTGCACTACAATGAGCAGTTCTTC

v_gene: TRBV5-1
abundance: NA
j_gene: TRBJ1-2
d_gene: TRBD1
CDR3aa: CASSKGQGDGYTF
CDR3nt: TGCGCCAGCAGCAAGGGACAGGGGGACGGCTACACCTTC

v_gene: TRBV27
abundance: NA
j_gene: TRBJ1-5
d_gene: NA
CDR3aa: CASSLGRGQPQHF
CDR3nt: TGTGCCAGCAGTTTAGGCCGCGGTCAGCCCCAGCATTTT

v_gene: TRBV7-9
abundance: NA
j_gene: TRBJ1-2
d_gene: NA
CDR3aa: CASSLGVQGYGYTF
CDR3nt: TGTGCCAGCAGCTTAGGGGTACAGGGTTATGGCTACACCTTC

v_gene: TRBV20-1
abundance: NA
j_gene: TRBJ2-5
d_gene: TRBD2
CDR3aa: CSASSSGRAETQYF
CDR3nt: TGCAGTGCTAGTTCTAGCGGGAGGGCAGAGACCCAGTACTTC

v_gene: TRBV6-4
abundance: NA
j_gene: TRBJ2-3
d_gene: TRBD2
CDR3aa: CASSSSGISTDTQYF
CDR3nt: TGTGCCAGCAGCTCGAGCGGGATAAGCACAGATACGCAGTATTTT

v_gene: TRBV7-9
abundance: NA
j_gene: TRBJ2-2
d_gene: TRBD1
CDR3aa: CASNEDRGYQNTGELFF
CDR3nt: TGTGCCAGCAACGAGGACAGGGGGTACCAGAACACCGGGGAGCTGTTTTTT

v_gene: TRBV28
abundance: NA
j_gene: TRBJ2-7
d_gene: NA
CDR3aa: CASSSASQGCDF
CDR3nt: TGTGCCAGCAGTTCCGCGTCTCAGGGATGCGACTTC

v_gene: TRBV10-2
abundance: NA
j_gene: TRBJ2-5
d_gene: TRBD2
CDR3aa: CASSGGLDQETQYF
CDR3nt: TGCGCCAGCAGTGGGGGACTAGACCAAGAGACCCAGTACTTC

v_gene: TRBV6-5
abundance: NA
j_gene: TRBJ1-2
d_gene: TRBD1
CDR3aa: CASSYSGTENYGYTF
CDR3nt: TGTGCCAGCAGTTACTCAGGGACAGAAAACTATGGCTACACCTTC

v_gene: TRBV5-4
abundance: NA
j_gene: TRBJ1-1
d_gene: TRBD1
CDR3aa: CASSGVEGATRNTEAFF
CDR3nt: TGTGCCAGCAGCGGAGTAGAGGGGGCGACAAGGAACACTGAAGCTTTCTTT

v_gene: TRBV5-1
abundance: NA
j_gene: TRBJ1-6
d_gene: TRBD1
CDR3aa: CASSQTGTGGENSPLHF
CDR3nt: TGCGCCAGCAGCCAGACCGGGACAGGGGGCGAAAATTCACCCCTCCACTTT

v_gene: TRBV19
abundance: NA
j_gene: TRBJ1-1
d_gene: TRBD1
CDR3aa: CASRIGGGRNTEAFF
CDR3nt: TGTGCCAGTCGTATAGGGGGCGGTCGTAACACTGAAGCTTTCTTT

v_gene: TRBV5-4
abundance: NA
j_gene: TRBJ2-7
d_gene: TRBD1
CDR3aa: CASSAQRQGSYEQYF
CDR3nt: TGTGCCAGCAGCGCCCAGAGACAGGGCTCCTACGAGCAGTACTTC

v_gene: TRBV27
abundance: NA
j_gene: TRBJ1-6
d_gene: NA
CDR3aa: CASTGSWNNSPLHF
CDR3nt: TGTGCCAGCACAGGTTCGTGGAATAATTCACCCCTCCACTTT